This T cell receptor (beta chain) was captured by sequencing in a study of blood T cell repertoires in COVID-19. By share, this clone ranks as medium-sized. The repertoire was sequenced with immunoSEQ multiplex PCR; TCRdb's copy has only in-frame clones and lacks some. Of more than 20,000 clones listed, around 80% are singletons. Trimming removed 3 bases at V and 6 bases at J, with 12 bases between. This CDR3 has 13 residues. Per the germline V gene, CDR1 is KGHSH and CDR2 is LQKENI. The rearrangement links TRBV18 to TRBJ2-7; weak D call: TRBD1 (6 bases). Sequencing input: peripheral blood. The TCR comes from a man aged 55 to 70 with active COVID-19. Written as DNA, the CDR3 is TGTGCCAGCTCACCGCGACAGGAAGGCGAGCAGTACTTC. It specifies CASSPRQEGEQYF.